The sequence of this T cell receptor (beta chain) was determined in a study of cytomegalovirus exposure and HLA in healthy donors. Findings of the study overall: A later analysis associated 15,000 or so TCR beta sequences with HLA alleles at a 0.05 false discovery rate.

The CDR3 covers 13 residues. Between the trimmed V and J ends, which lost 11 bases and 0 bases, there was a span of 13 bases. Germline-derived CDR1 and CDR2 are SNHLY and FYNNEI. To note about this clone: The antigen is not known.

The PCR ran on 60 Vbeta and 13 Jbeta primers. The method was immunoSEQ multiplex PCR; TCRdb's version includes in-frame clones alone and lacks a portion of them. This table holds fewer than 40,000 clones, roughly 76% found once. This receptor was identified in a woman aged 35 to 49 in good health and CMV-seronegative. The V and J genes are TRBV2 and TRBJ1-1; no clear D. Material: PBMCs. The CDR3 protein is CAGEENMNTEAFF. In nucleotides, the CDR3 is TGTGCCGGAGAAGAGAACATGAACACTGAAGCTTTCTTT.